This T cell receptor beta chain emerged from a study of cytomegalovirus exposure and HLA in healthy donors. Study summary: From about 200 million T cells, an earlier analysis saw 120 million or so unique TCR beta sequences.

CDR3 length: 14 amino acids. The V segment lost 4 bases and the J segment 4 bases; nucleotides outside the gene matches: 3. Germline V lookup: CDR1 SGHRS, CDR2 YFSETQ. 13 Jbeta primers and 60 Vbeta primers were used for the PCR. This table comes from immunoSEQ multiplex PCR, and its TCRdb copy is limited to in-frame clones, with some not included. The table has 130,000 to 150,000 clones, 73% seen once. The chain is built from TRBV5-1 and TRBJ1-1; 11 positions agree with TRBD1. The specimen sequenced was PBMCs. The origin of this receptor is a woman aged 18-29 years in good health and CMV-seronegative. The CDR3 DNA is TGCGCCAGCAGCCCCGGGACAGGGGGCACTGAAGCTTTCTTT. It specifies CASSPGTGGTEAFF.